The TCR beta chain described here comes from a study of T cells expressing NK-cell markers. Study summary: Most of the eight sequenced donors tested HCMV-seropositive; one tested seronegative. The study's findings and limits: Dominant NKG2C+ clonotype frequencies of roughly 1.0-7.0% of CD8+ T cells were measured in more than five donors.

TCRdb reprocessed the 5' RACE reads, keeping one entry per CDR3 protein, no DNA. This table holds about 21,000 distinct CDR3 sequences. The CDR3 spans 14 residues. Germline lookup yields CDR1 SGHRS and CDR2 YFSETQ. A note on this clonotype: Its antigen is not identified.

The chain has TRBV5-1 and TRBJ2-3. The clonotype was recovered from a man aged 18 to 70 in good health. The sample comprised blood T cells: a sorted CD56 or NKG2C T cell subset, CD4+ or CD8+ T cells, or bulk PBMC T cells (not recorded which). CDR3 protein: CASSLAVATDTQYF.